Following are 26 T cell receptor beta chains from one sample sequenced in a study of long-term antiretroviral therapy in people with HIV (dated by TCRdb to between 2022 and 2023). The immunoSEQ hsTCRB v3.0 assay was used at survey level resolution to sequence the TRB variable region. In TCRdb, the immuneACCESS table is reduced to in-frame sequences with V and J assigned. These tables do not hold every clone; where another copy was compared, an unresolved V gene accounts for under half, and the others remain unexplained. The sample data list roughly 14,000 clones, and about four fifths of these were observed just once. The top ten constitute approximately 16% of the sample. Sample: unsorted PBMCs, taken just before starting antiretroviral therapy. Receptors originate from a man aged 40-50 years with HIV.

The J gene is TRBJ1-1, the V gene TRBV11-3; D remains unclear. The CDR3 spans 13 residues. CDR1 SGHNT and CDR2 YENEEA come from the germline V gene. V was clipped by 1 base and J by 3 bases, with 6 bases between them. The CDR3 coding sequence is TGTGCCAGCAGCTTAGCTTCGGACACTGAAGCTTTCTTT. It is translated as CASSLASDTEAFF.

V usage is TRBV5-5 and J usage is TRBJ2-3; TRBD2 matches 8 bases. The CDR3 is 16 amino acids. J lost 6 bases, V lost 0 bases, and 9 bases had no gene match. Germline CDR1 and CDR2: SGHKS and YYEKEE (reference sequence). Written as DNA, the CDR3 is TGTGCCAGCAGCTTGGTCGGGGGGGCCACAGTTGATACGCAGTATTTT. Its translation is CASSLVGGATVDTQYF.

V gene TRBV28 combines with J gene TRBJ2-7; the match to TRBD2 covers 7 bases. V was clipped by 4 bases and J by 6 bases; unmatched bases: 21. Per the germline V gene, CDR1 is MDHEN and CDR2 is SYDVKM. This CDR3 has 18 residues. For the CDR3, the DNA is TGTGCCAGCAGTTCACCCTGGGCCCTGGGGGGGGATTGGGCCGAGCAGTACTTC. Protein: CASSSPWALGGDWAEQYF.

The V gene is TRBV7-3, the J gene TRBJ2-7; D is undetermined. The germline V gene encodes CDR1 SGHTA and CDR2 FQGTGA. V was pared by 2 bases and J by 3 bases, with 5 bases between. The CDR3 runs 12 residues. CDR3 in amino acids: CASSLAYYEQYF. The CDR3, as DNA: TGTGCCAGCAGCTTAGCTTACTACGAGCAGTACTTC.

The chain recombines TRBV6-1 with TRBJ2-3; D is ambiguous. This CDR3 is 13 amino acids long. Germline V gene sequence: CDR1 MNHNS, CDR2 SASEGT. The V gene lost 3 bases and the J gene lost 1 base, with 5 bases spanning the gap. The CDR3 DNA follows: TGTGCCAGCAGTGAGTGGGGCACAGATACGCAGTATTTT. It yields the protein CASSEWGTDTQYF.

V usage is TRBV2 and J usage is TRBJ2-7, with 8 bases aligning to TRBD2. The CDR3 contains 17 residues. Trimming cost V 6 bases and J 0 bases; bases outside gene matches: 13. CDR1 is SNHLY, CDR2 FYNNEI, per germline. As DNA, the CDR3 is TGTGCCAGCAGCGGGAGGGCCGAGGCTTATAGCTCCTACGAGCAGTACTTC. Amino acid sequence: CASSGRAEAYSSYEQYF.

The chain recombines TRBV30 with TRBJ2-1; perhaps TRBD1 as D (6 bases). There are 14 residues in the CDR3. V dropped 7 bases and J dropped 0 bases, with 13 bases sitting between them. The germline gives CDR1 GTSNPN, CDR2 SVGIG (reference sequence). This CDR3 reads CAYYRESSYNEQFF. The CDR3 coding sequence is TGTGCCTATTACAGGGAAAGCTCCTACAATGAGCAGTTCTTC.

The CDR3 DNA reads TGTGCCAGCAGTTACGAGCGCCGATACTACAATGAGCAGTTCTTC. Translating it yields CASSYERRYYNEQFF. The genes are TRBV6-6 and TRBJ2-1; unclear D gene. The CDR3 covers 15 residues. V lost 2 bases to trimming and J lost 3 bases, with 11 bases between them. Looked up from germline, CDR1 is MNHNY and CDR2 is SVGAGI (reference sequence).

This clone was counted a few times. The chain is built from TRBV5-1 and TRBJ1-2; D gene ambiguous. CDR3 length: 15 residues. Germline V gene sequence: CDR1 SGHRS, CDR2 YFSETQ. V gave up 0 bases and J gave up 5 bases, with 14 bases separating them. Here the CDR3 DNA reads TGCGCCAGCAGCTTGGCCGGGAGAGGGAGGTATGGCTACACCTTC. It yields the protein CASSLAGRGRYGYTF.

In its sample, this clone was seen once. V usage is TRBV30 and J usage is TRBJ2-3, with 9 bases lining up with TRBD2. CDR3 size: 18 residues. The germline V gene has CDR1 GTSNPN and CDR2 SVGIG (reference sequence). With 3 bases clipped from V and 0 bases from J, the junction kept 13 bases outside the gene matches. CDR3 region: CAWRTVGSGGTSTDTQYF. The DNA of the CDR3 is TGTGCCTGGAGAACGGTAGGTAGCGGGGGAACTAGCACAGATACGCAGTATTTT.

V usage is TRBV2 and J usage is TRBJ2-1; D unclear. Per germline, CDR1 SNHLY and CDR2 FYNNEI. V was pared by 6 bases and J by 3 bases, with 12 bases between. The CDR3 is 14 residues long. CDR3 amino acids: CASSLGGDYNEQFF. The CDR3 DNA is TGTGCCAGCAGCCTCGGTGGAGACTACAATGAGCAGTTCTTC.

This clone is labeled medium-sized. The chain combines TRBV2 with TRBJ2-7; D is unresolved. Trimming shortened V by 6 bases and J by 4 bases, and 10 bases separated the two germline ends. The CDR3 sequence is 12 residues long. CDR1 and CDR2 from the germline V gene are SNHLY and FYNNEI. CDR3 protein: CASSIERYEQYF. The DNA for the CDR3 is TGTGCCAGCAGCATTGAACGGTACGAGCAGTACTTC.

The chain couples TRBV15 to TRBJ1-2; no definite D call. The V gene lost 0 bases and the J gene lost 4 bases, with 12 bases spanning the gap. Germline V gene sequence: CDR1 LNHNV, CDR2 YYDKDF (reference sequence). The CDR3 is 15 amino acids. CDR3 loop: CATSRDLGWSYGYTF. The DNA for the CDR3 is TGTGCCACCAGCAGAGATCTGGGTTGGTCCTATGGCTACACCTTC.

The V and J genes are TRBV29-1 and TRBJ2-5; 8 bases are a match to TRBD2. Trimming cost V 4 bases and J 5 bases; bases outside gene matches: 9. This CDR3 comprises 14 residues. Germline CDR1 is SQVTM and CDR2 is ANQGSEA. The CDR3 loop reads CSVGFGGAWETQYF. Written as DNA, the CDR3 is TGCAGCGTTGGGTTCGGGGGGGCCTGGGAGACCCAGTACTTC.

The rearrangement links TRBV5-1 to TRBJ2-5; tentatively, D is TRBD2 (6 bases). This CDR3 region has 14 residues. Germline V gene lookup returns CDR1 SGHRS and CDR2 YFSETQ. V was clipped by 1 base and J by 4 bases, with 11 bases between them. The CDR3 spells CASSLPGVRETQYF. For the CDR3, the DNA is TGCGCCAGCAGCTTGCCGGGAGTAAGAGAGACCCAGTACTTC.

The chain couples TRBV25-1 to TRBJ2-1; 13 positions agree with TRBD2. J was trimmed by 15 bases and V by 3 bases; bases with no gene match: 17. CDR3 length: 17 residues. Germline V CDR1 and CDR2: MGHDK, SYGVNS. The DNA of the CDR3 is TGTGCCAGCAGTGAGTATTCGACTAGCGGGAGGAGCTTTCGGTGGTTCTTC. It encodes CASSEYSTSGRSFRWFF.

The rearrangement joins TRBV5-1 to TRBJ1-4, with 9 nucleotides matching TRBD1. J gave up 8 bases and V 3 bases, and 11 bases lay outside the gene matches. Germline CDR1 is SGHRS and CDR2 is YFSETQ. The CDR3 covers 16 residues. This CDR3 is CASSSNPTGGSEKLFF. In nucleotides, the CDR3 is TGCGCCAGCAGCTCGAACCCCACAGGGGGCTCGGAAAAACTGTTTTTT.

This chain uses TRBV11-2 with TRBJ1-6; no clear D. The germline V and J ends were trimmed by 5 bases and 4 bases, with 9 bases remaining between them. CDR1 SGHAT and CDR2 FQNNGV come from the germline V gene. CDR3 length equals 14 residues. The CDR3 loop reads CASSIGPYNSPLHF. As DNA, the CDR3 is TGTGCCAGCAGCATCGGTCCTTATAATTCACCCCTCCACTTT.

The rearrangement links TRBV9 to TRBJ1-2, with D possibly TRBD1 on 6 matching bases. Germline CDR1 is SGDLS and CDR2 is YYNGEE. The CDR3 sequence is 14 residues long. Trimming stripped 3 bases from V and 5 bases from J, with 14 bases between. The CDR3 loop is CASSASQGTYGYTF. The CDR3 region has the DNA TGTGCCAGCAGCGCCTCACAGGGAACATATGGCTACACCTTC.

J is TRBJ2-5 and V is TRBV29-1, with D unresolved. Germline assignment: CDR1 SQVTM and CDR2 ANQGSEA. This CDR3 contains 11 residues. Trimming pared 5 bases from V and 2 bases from J, leaving 6 bases between. The CDR3 nucleotides are TGCAGCGTTTATACGCAAGAGACCCAGTACTTC. Translating it yields CSVYTQETQYF.

There are a few counts of this clone. This chain links TRBV19 with TRBJ1-5; D unresolved. CDR1 LNHDA and CDR2 SQIVND come from the germline V gene (reference sequence). V was clipped by 1 base and J by 1 base, with 5 bases between them. This CDR3 region has 14 residues. The DNA of the CDR3 is TGTGCCAGTAGTATAGGCCGGAGCAATCAGCCCCAGCATTTT. Amino acids: CASSIGRSNQPQHF.

The chain couples TRBV4-1 to TRBJ2-7, with D tentatively TRBD2 (6 bases). CDR3 length: 19 residues. Germline V CDR1 and CDR2: MGHRA, YSYEKL. The V end was cut by 0 bases, the J end by 2 bases, with 23 bases between. CDR3 amino acids: CASSQDHLVGGVNAYEQYF. The CDR3, as DNA: TGCGCCAGCAGCCAAGATCATCTCGTCGGAGGGGTCAATGCCTACGAGCAGTACTTC.

This rearrangement joins TRBV10-2 to TRBJ1-4; 7 bases agree with TRBD1. The germline CDR1 and CDR2 sequences are WSHSY and SAAADI. Trimming cost V 4 bases and J 2 bases; bases outside gene matches: 4. There are 15 residues in the CDR3. The CDR3 DNA follows: TGCGCCAGCAGTGCCGGCAGGGGGACTAATGAAAAACTGTTTTTT. Encoded protein: CASSAGRGTNEKLFF.

V gene TRBV19 combines with J gene TRBJ1-6; 7 bases are shared with TRBD1. V lost 5 bases and J lost 0; bases outside the gene matches: 4. Germline loops: CDR1 LNHDA, CDR2 SQIVND (reference sequence). The CDR3 length is 16 residues. The CDR3 loop reads CASSLRQGSYNSPLHF. The CDR3 DNA is TGTGCCAGTAGTCTACGACAGGGCTCCTATAATTCACCCCTCCACTTT.

This chain uses TRBV7-2 with TRBJ2-1, with no clear D. V shed 1 base and J shed 3 bases, with 4 bases lying between them. Germline V gives CDR1 SGHTA, CDR2 FQGNSA. The CDR3 extends over 13 amino acids. The CDR3 DNA follows: TGTGCCAGCAGCTTAGATTACTACAATGAGCAGTTCTTC. Translation: CASSLDYYNEQFF.

The genes are TRBV10-3 and TRBJ1-2; D is possibly TRBD1 (6 bases). This CDR3 has 16 residues. V lost 5 bases to trimming and J lost 3 bases, with 19 bases between them. Germline V gives CDR1 ENHRY, CDR2 SYGVKD. Written as DNA, the CDR3 is TGTGCCATCAGTCAATCGGTATGGGGGGCGGACTATGGCTACACCTTC. Its protein is CAISQSVWGADYGYTF.